These 18 T cell receptor beta chains were sequenced from one sample in a study of a mutant IDH1 vaccine in newly diagnosed glioma. TCRdb's copy holds only in-frame clones and misses some; the assay was immunoSEQ multiplex PCR. The sample lists approximately 81,000 clones; approximately 85% were seen once. Their recognized antigens are unknown. Time point in this sample: week 23, last vaccination. Mutant IDH1 20-mer peptide, at 300 ug, made up each vaccine dose, with topical imiquimod. This material consisted of PBMCs, taken from a glioma patient whose treatment included an IDH1 peptide vaccine. All receptors come from a man aged 30 to 45 with glioma. Some clones in this sample may be carry-over from other donors' samples.

This sequence joins TRBV4-1 and TRBJ1-1; D gene unclear. Germline-derived CDR1 and CDR2 are MGHRA and YSYEKL. Trimming cost V 0 bases and J 2 bases, with 13 bases left between them. The CDR3 is made up of 16 amino acids. The CDR3 region has the DNA TGCGCCAGCAGCCAAGATTACCCCAGCGTTAACACTGAAGCTTTCTTT. This sequence encodes CASSQDYPSVNTEAFF.

This clone occurred a few times. The chain employs TRBV5-4 and TRBJ1-1; 7 bases align to TRBD1. V dropped 4 bases and J dropped 3; count of bases not matched to a gene: 6. In germline, CDR1 is SGHNT, CDR2 YYREEE (reference sequence). This CDR3 spans 14 amino acids. CDR3 bases: TGTGCCAGCAGCCCCAGACAGGGATACACTGAAGCTTTCTTT. Amino acid sequence: CASSPRQGYTEAFF.

The V gene is TRBV7-2, the J gene TRBJ1-1; D possibly corresponds to TRBD1 (6 bases). Trimming removed 1 base from V and 0 bases from J, with 18 bases in between. This CDR3 comprises 18 residues. Germline values: CDR1 SGHTA, CDR2 FQGNSA. CDR3 bases: TGTGCCAGCAGCTTAGTCGGTCCCCGGGGGGGGCTGAACACTGAAGCTTTCTTT. Protein sequence: CASSLVGPRGGLNTEAFF.

The chain joins TRBV7-9 to TRBJ2-7; D may be TRBD1 (5 bases). V lost 1 base, J lost 5 bases, and 12 bases lay in between. Germline V gene sequence: CDR1 SEHNR, CDR2 FQNEAQ (reference sequence). This CDR3 spans 14 amino acids. CDR3 protein: CASSLVRDPHEQYF. The DNA of the CDR3 is TGTGCCAGCAGCTTAGTCAGGGATCCCCACGAGCAGTACTTC.

J is TRBJ1-4 and V is TRBV15; TRBD1 aligns across 9 bases. There are 12 residues in the CDR3. Trimming cost V 6 bases and J 17 bases; bases outside gene matches: 10. Germline V gene lookup returns CDR1 LNHNV and CDR2 YYDKDF (reference sequence). The CDR3 protein is CATRVFPGQGFF. Here the CDR3 DNA reads TGTGCCACCAGAGTATTCCCGGGACAGGGTTTTTTT.

V gene TRBV7-2 combines with J gene TRBJ2-3; 9 nucleotides align to TRBD2. CDR3 length: 17 residues. Germline-derived CDR1 and CDR2 are SGHTA and FQGNSA. The V and J ends lost 4 bases and 3 bases, in that order; junction bases with no gene match: 11. As DNA, the CDR3 is TGTGCCAGCAGCTCGCGGCTAGCGGGGAAGGGGACAGATACGCAGTATTTT. Translating gives CASSSRLAGKGTDTQYF.

The chain joins TRBV19 to TRBJ2-1; 7 bases agree with TRBD1. Trimming cost V 5 bases and J 10 bases; bases outside gene matches: 11. Germline CDR1 reads LNHDA; CDR2 reads SQIVND (reference sequence). CDR3 length equals 14 residues. In nucleotides, the CDR3 is TGTGCCAGTAGTCACCGGGACAGCCTAGGGGAGCAGTTCTTC. Amino acid sequence: CASSHRDSLGEQFF.

This chain joins TRBV9 and TRBJ2-1; a weak D match, TRBD2 (6 bases). The CDR3 totals 16 residues. The V end was cut by 3 bases, the J end by 5 bases, with 18 bases between. CDR1 is SGDLS, CDR2 YYNGEE, per germline. DNA for the CDR3: TGTGCCAGCAGCGGCTCTCGGGAGCAACCCAACAATGAGCAGTTCTTC. This translates into CASSGSREQPNNEQFF.

The rearrangement joins TRBV19 to TRBJ2-6; D remains ambiguous. In germline, CDR1 is LNHDA, CDR2 SQIVND (reference sequence). The CDR3 runs to 14 residues. Trimming cost V 5 bases and J 0 bases, with 5 bases left between them. The CDR3, as DNA: TGTGCCAGTAGTCGGAGCTCTGGGGCCAACGTCCTGACTTTC. Translation gives CASSRSSGANVLTF.

This clone turned up a few times. This chain joins TRBV7-9 and TRBJ1-2; D unclear. The CDR3 contains 15 residues. CDR1 and CDR2 (germline): SEHNR, FQNEAQ (reference sequence). V was trimmed by 1 base and J by 4 bases, leaving 13 bases between them. The DNA for the CDR3 is TGTGCCAGCAGCTTAGGTCAGACTAATACCTATGGCTACACCTTC. This encodes CASSLGQTNTYGYTF.

This chain connects TRBV4-3 to TRBJ1-2; 8 bases line up with TRBD1. V dropped 6 bases and J dropped 2; count of bases not matched to a gene: 5. The length of the CDR3 is 14 residues. In germline, CDR1 is LGHNA, CDR2 YSLEER. CDR3 sequence: CASRPGTGNYGYTF. Written as DNA, the CDR3 is TGCGCCAGCAGACCCGGGACAGGAAACTATGGCTACACCTTC.

This sequence joins TRBV16 and TRBJ1-2, with D uncertain. Germline assignment: CDR1 KGHSY and CDR2 FQNENV. There are 14 residues in the CDR3. The V end was cut by 8 bases, the J end by 5 bases, with 18 bases between. The CDR3 sequence is CASLSVGIWYGYTF. The CDR3, as DNA: TGTGCCAGCCTCTCCGTAGGGATTTGGTATGGCTACACCTTC.

V gene TRBV2 combines with J gene TRBJ2-1; 7 bases map to TRBD1. The V gene's germline CDR1 is SNHLY and CDR2 FYNNEI. The CDR3 runs to 14 residues. Unmatched junction bases numbered 10, after V lost 11 bases and J lost 3 bases. The CDR3 DNA reads TGTGCCTGCCCCCCTGGACAGGACTACAATGAGCAGTTCTTC. Its translation is CACPPGQDYNEQFF.

This clone came up once. This chain joins TRBV6-1 and TRBJ1-4, with 9 bases lining up with TRBD1. Trimming cost V 5 bases and J 8 bases; bases outside gene matches: 6. The CDR3 totals 14 residues. The V gene's germline CDR1 is MNHNS and CDR2 SASEGT. Written as DNA, the CDR3 is TGTGCCAGCAGTTCCACAGGGGGCGCCGAAAAACTGTTTTTT. Amino acid sequence: CASSSTGGAEKLFF.

The chain uses TRBV9 and TRBJ2-1, with 11 bases that match TRBD2. The germline V gene has CDR1 SGDLS and CDR2 YYNGEE. V trimming: 4 bases; J trimming: 0 bases; junction bases outside the gene matches: 6. CDR3 length: 17 amino acids. The CDR3 region has the DNA TGTGCCAGCAGCCTGACTAGCGGGGCGAGCTCCTACAATGAGCAGTTCTTC. Its protein is CASSLTSGASSYNEQFF.

The chain uses TRBV19 and TRBJ2-7; TRBD2 agrees at 14 bases. The ends lost 5 bases at V and 4 bases at J; junction bases unmatched: 4. Per the germline V gene, CDR1 is LNHDA and CDR2 is SQIVND (reference sequence). CDR3 length: 15 amino acids. For the CDR3, the DNA is TGTGCCAGTAGTGCGGGACTAGCGGGAGCGTACGAGCAGTACTTC. Translated, it gives CASSAGLAGAYEQYF. The full variable domain, rest sourced from reference TRBV19 and TRBJ2-7, is DGGITQSPKYLFRKEGQNVTLSCEQNLNHDAMYWYRQDPGQGLRLIYYSQIVNDFQKGDIAEGYSVSREKKESFPLTVTSAQKNPTAFYLCASSAGLAGAYEQYFGPGTRLTVT.

The rearrangement uses TRBV5-6 and TRBJ2-2; a possible D gene is TRBD2 (5 bases). V was trimmed by 4 bases and J by 4 bases, leaving 8 bases between them. Germline V gene lookup returns CDR1 SGHDT and CDR2 YYEEEE. The CDR3 length is 13 residues. CDR3 in DNA: TGTGCCAGCAGCCATAGCGTCACCGGGGAGCTGTTTTTT. It is translated as CASSHSVTGELFF.

The CDR3 is CASTLSRSGNHNEQFF. DNA of the CDR3: TGTGCCAGCACCCTGAGTAGGAGCGGAAATCACAATGAGCAGTTCTTC. The V call is TRBV9, the J call TRBJ2-1; possibly TRBD2 for D (5 bases). CDR3 length equals 16 residues. The germline gives CDR1 SGDLS, CDR2 YYNGEE. The V gene lost 6 bases and the J gene lost 5 bases, with 21 bases spanning the gap.